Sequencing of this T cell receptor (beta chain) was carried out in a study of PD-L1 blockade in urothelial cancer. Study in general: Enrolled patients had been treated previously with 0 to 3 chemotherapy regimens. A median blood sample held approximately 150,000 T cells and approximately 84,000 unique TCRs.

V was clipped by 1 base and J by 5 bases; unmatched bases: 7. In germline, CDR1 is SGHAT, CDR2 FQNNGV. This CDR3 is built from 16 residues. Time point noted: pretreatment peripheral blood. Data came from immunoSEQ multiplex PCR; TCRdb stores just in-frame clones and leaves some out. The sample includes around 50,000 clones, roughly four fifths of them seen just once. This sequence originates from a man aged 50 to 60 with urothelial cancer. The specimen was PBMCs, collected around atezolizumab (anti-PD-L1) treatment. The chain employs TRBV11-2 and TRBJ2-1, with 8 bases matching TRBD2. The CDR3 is CASSLGLAGINNEQFF. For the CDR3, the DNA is TGTGCCAGCAGCTTAGGGTTAGCGGGGATTAACAATGAGCAGTTCTTC.